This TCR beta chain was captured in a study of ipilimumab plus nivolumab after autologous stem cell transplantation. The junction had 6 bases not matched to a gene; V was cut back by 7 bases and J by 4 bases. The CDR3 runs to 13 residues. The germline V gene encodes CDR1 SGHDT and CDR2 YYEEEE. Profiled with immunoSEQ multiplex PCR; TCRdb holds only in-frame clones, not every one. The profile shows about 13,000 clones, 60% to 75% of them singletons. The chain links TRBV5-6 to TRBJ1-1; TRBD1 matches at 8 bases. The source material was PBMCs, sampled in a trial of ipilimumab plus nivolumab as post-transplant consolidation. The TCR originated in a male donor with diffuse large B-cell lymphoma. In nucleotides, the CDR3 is TGTGCCAGCGGCCGGACAGGGACCACTGAAGCTTTCTTT. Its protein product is CASGRTGTTEAFF.